The rows below give T cell receptor beta chains drawn from one sample of a study of CDR3 diversity in severe acne. TCRdb re-called the PCR reads through MiXCR, storing one row per CDR3 protein. The sample includes 65,000 to 95,000 distinct CDR3 sequences, over 40% seen only once; the top ten take about 13%. Material: blood. The receptors originated from a male donor in good health, without acne. Each CDR3 is given with its conserved first and last residue. The D gene is left open where the match is weak. Expanded clones get a size class; other rows say once, few or many, or leave the size out.

V gene	CDR3 length	J gene	clone size	D gene	CDR3 protein	CDR3 DNA
TRBV20-1	13	TRBJ1-6	NA	NA	CSARDNGNSPLHF	TGCAGTGCTAGAGATAACGGGAATTCACCCCTCCACTTT
TRBV7-9	14	TRBJ1-1	few	TRBD1	CASSLGQSDTEAFF	TGTGCCAGCAGCCTGGGACAGTCGGACACTGAAGCTTTCTTT
TRBV24-1	16	TRBJ2-3	NA	TRBD2	CATSDRGLAGVDTQYF	TGTGCCACCAGTGATAGGGGACTAGCGGGAGTGGATACGCAGTATTTT
TRBV19	14	TRBJ1-1	once	NA	CASSRDGVNTEAFF	TGTGCCAGTAGTAGGGACGGCGTGAACACTGAAGCTTTCTTT
TRBV29-1	12	TRBJ2-5	many	TRBD1	CSVGQGGETQYF	TGCAGCGTGGGACAGGGTGGAGAGACCCAGTACTTC
TRBV9	16	TRBJ1-4	many	TRBD1	CASSDRSQGAHEKLFF	TGTGCCAGCAGCGATCGCTCGCAGGGGGCCCATGAAAAACTGTTTTTT
TRBV2	15	TRBJ1-2	NA	NA	CASIYSVTSAGGYTF	TGTGCCAGCATCTACTCGGTGACATCGGCTGGGGGCTACACCTTC
TRBV20-1	12	TRBJ1-4	NA	NA	CSARPEVEKLFF	TGCAGTGCTAGGCCGGAGGTCGAAAAGTTGTTTTTT
TRBV6-5	15	TRBJ1-5	many	TRBD1	CASRRQGFGNQPQHF	TGTGCCAGCAGGAGACAGGGATTCGGCAATCAGCCCCAGCATTTT
TRBV10-3	12	TRBJ2-5	NA	NA	CATRAPNQPQYF	TGTGCCACAAGGGCACCCAATCAGCCCCAGTACTTC
TRBV5-1	14	TRBJ2-2	NA	NA	CASSLSSFTGELFF	TGCGCCAGCAGCTTGAGCTCCTTCACCGGGGAGCTGTTTTTT
TRBV19	13	TRBJ1-1	few	TRBD1	CASSGQEGTEAFF	TGTGCCAGTAGCGGACAGGAGGGTACTGAAGCTTTCTTT
TRBV29-1	14	TRBJ1-2	NA	NA	CSVEERQVNYGYTF	TGCAGCGTTGAAGAGAGGCAGGTTAACTATGGCTACACCTTC
TRBV2	14	TRBJ2-5	NA	NA	CASSLVRRAETQYF	TGTGCCAGCAGTTTAGTTAGGAGGGCGGAGACCCAGTACTTC
TRBV30	15	TRBJ2-7	NA	TRBD2	CAWRGLAGGPGEQYF	TGTGCCTGGAGGGGACTAGCGGGAGGGCCGGGGGAGCAGTACTTC
TRBV25-1	12	TRBJ2-3	NA	NA	CASSVITDTQYF	TGTGCCAGCAGTGTCATTACCGATACGCAGTATTTT
TRBV2	15	TRBJ1-6	many	NA	CASRGSGWLESPLHF	TGTGCCAGCAGGGGGTCAGGGTGGTTGGAGTCACCCCTCCACTTT
TRBV25-1	14	TRBJ2-6	NA	NA	CASTPGSGANVLTF	TGTGCCAGCACTCCCGGCTCTGGGGCCAACGTCCTGACTTTC
TRBV7-9	15	TRBJ2-7	NA	TRBD2	CASSSTGTSIYEQYF	TGTGCCAGCAGCTCAACAGGGACTAGTATCTACGAGCAGTACTTC
TRBV2	14	TRBJ1-2	many	NA	CASSGGMQIYGYTF	TGTGCCAGCAGTGGGGGAATGCAGATCTATGGCTACACCTTC
TRBV5-1	14	TRBJ2-5	many	TRBD1	CASRVQGAGETQYF	TGCGCCAGCAGAGTACAGGGGGCTGGAGAGACCCAGTACTTC
TRBV7-2	15	TRBJ1-3	NA	TRBD1	CASSPRGTAENTIYF	TGTGCCAGCAGCCCCCGGGGGACAGCTGAAAACACCATATATTTT
TRBV5-1	14	TRBJ1-5	many	TRBD1	CASSSGTGVEPQHF	TGCGCCAGCAGCTCCGGGACAGGGGTGGAGCCCCAGCATTTT
TRBV12-3/TRBV12-4	16	TRBJ1-5	NA	NA	CASSQTYGQPNQPQHF	TGTGCCAGCAGCCAAACTTACGGACAGCCCAATCAGCCCCAGCATTTT
TRBV7-9	13	TRBJ2-7	NA	NA	CASSTSRLYEQYF	TGTGCCAGTAGTACCTCTCGGCTGTACGAGCAGTACTTC
TRBV7-2	16	TRBJ2-7	NA	TRBD2	CASSLGGPSGEYEQYF	TGTGCCAGCAGCTTGGGGGGCCCTAGCGGGGAGTACGAGCAGTACTTC
TRBV6-6	18	TRBJ1-1	NA	NA	CASSYEFRPAARNTEAFF	TGTGCCAGCAGTTACGAGTTCAGACCCGCCGCTAGGAACACTGAAGCTTTCTTT
TRBV20-1	16	TRBJ2-3	NA	TRBD2	CSASTSGRPSTDTQYF	TGCAGTGCTTCGACTAGCGGGAGGCCCAGCACAGATACGCAGTATTTT
TRBV20-1	11	TRBJ2-5	NA	TRBD1	CIGTGEETQYF	TGCATCGGGACAGGGGAAGAGACCCAGTACTTC
TRBV7-2	13	TRBJ2-1	many	NA	CASSSTRKEEQFF	TGTGCCAGCAGCTCGACTAGAAAAGAAGAGCAGTTCTTC
TRBV20-1	14	TRBJ1-2	NA	NA	CSAPIGVIGEGYTF	TGCAGTGCCCCAATAGGGGTAATTGGGGAGGGCTACACCTTC
TRBV6-5	16	TRBJ2-3	many	NA	CASSYVGGTLTDTQYF	TGTGCCAGCAGTTACGTTGGGGGGACTCTCACAGATACGCAGTATTTT
TRBV4-1	18	TRBJ2-2	NA	NA	CASSQGGGGYGNTGELFF	TGCGCCAGCAGCCAAGGGGGAGGGGGCTACGGAAACACCGGGGAGCTGTTTTTT
TRBV7-2	12	TRBJ2-7	medium-sized	NA	CASSLTTYEQYF	TGTGCCAGCAGCCTGACTACCTACGAGCAGTACTTC
TRBV2	15	TRBJ2-3	NA	TRBD1	CASRAGQGAGDTQYF	TGTGCCAGCAGGGCGGGACAGGGGGCAGGAGATACGCAGTATTTT
TRBV6-1	11	TRBJ2-5	many	NA	CASADRETQYF	TGTGCCAGCGCGGACAGAGAGACCCAGTACTTC
TRBV2	15	TRBJ1-3	NA	NA	CASSRSQLTGNTIYF	TGTGCCAGCAGTCGAAGTCAGTTAACTGGAAACACCATATATTTT
TRBV10-3	14	TRBJ2-7	NA	TRBD2	CAISEPSGYNEQYF	TGTGCCATCAGTGAGCCTAGCGGGTACAACGAGCAGTACTTC
TRBV10-1	14	TRBJ2-7	many	TRBD2	CASSVGGSSYEQYF	TGCGCCAGCAGTGTGGGCGGGAGCTCCTACGAGCAGTACTTC
TRBV7-2	14	TRBJ2-7	few	NA	CASSPGTNRGEQYF	TGTGCCAGCAGCCCAGGGACCAACCGGGGCGAGCAGTACTTC
TRBV20-1	15	TRBJ2-5	NA	TRBD2	CSANRTSGFQETQYF	TGCAGTGCTAACCGGACTAGCGGGTTTCAAGAGACCCAGTACTTC
TRBV10-3	18	TRBJ2-7	NA	TRBD2	CAISDGGGLAGGQYEQYF	TGTGCCATCAGTGACGGAGGCGGACTAGCGGGAGGCCAATACGAGCAGTACTTC
TRBV5-5	15	TRBJ1-1	many	TRBD1	CASSLTGTGNTEAFF	TGTGCCAGCAGCCTTACCGGGACAGGGAACACTGAAGCTTTCTTT
TRBV3-1	15	TRBJ2-3	many	TRBD1	CASRPIRGSIDTQYF	TGTGCCAGCAGACCAATCAGGGGGAGCATTGATACGCAGTATTTT
TRBV5-6	11	TRBJ1-6	NA	NA	CASSLGSPLHF	TGTGCCAGCAGCTTAGGGTCACCCCTCCACTTT
TRBV6-1	15	TRBJ2-5	many	TRBD1	CASSAGQGASETQYF	TGTGCCAGCAGTGCCGGACAGGGGGCTTCGGAGACCCAGTACTTC
TRBV25-1	19	TRBJ1-6	medium-sized	NA	CASSDDLGTRNPYNSPLHF	TGTGCCAGCAGTGATGACCTCGGGACCCGGAACCCCTATAATTCACCCCTCCACTTT
TRBV4-1	14	TRBJ1-2	many	NA	CASSQAQDNYGYTF	TGCGCCAGCAGCCAAGCGCAGGACAACTATGGCTACACCTTC
TRBV25-1	14	TRBJ1-1	once	TRBD1	CASTKQGGNTEAFF	TGTGCCAGCACCAAACAGGGGGGGAACACTGAAGCTTTCTTT
TRBV5-1	15	TRBJ2-2	NA	NA	CASSLALASTGELFF	TGCGCCAGCAGCTTGGCGTTGGCATCCACCGGGGAGCTGTTTTTT
TRBV28	14	TRBJ1-2	NA	TRBD1	CASSKGQGAWGYTF	TGTGCCAGCAGTAAGGGACAGGGGGCCTGGGGCTACACCTTC
TRBV6-5	15	TRBJ2-7	NA	NA	CASRPPGTSGPEQYF	TGTGCCAGCAGGCCCCCCGGGACCTCCGGCCCCGAGCAGTACTTC